This T cell receptor beta chain was captured by sequencing in a study of blood T cell repertoires in COVID-19. Background on the study: The origin of the acute and convalescent COVID-19 samples was the United States, Italy and Spain. PBMCs, B-cell-depleted T cells, or T cells were the source of the cDNA or gDNA that made up the material.

In the original workflow: Nucleated cell number was recorded as an estimate derived from reference gene primer amplification. Clones were read by immunoSEQ multiplex PCR, and TCRdb kept only the in-frame ones, dropping some. For V, J and clone size, that table is used; D and trimming come from the DNA. The repertoire holds a few hundred thousand clones, with approximately 85% as singletons. Sequencing was performed on peripheral blood. The TCR was taken from a woman aged 70-85 years with COVID-19, enrolled during active disease.

CDR3 DNA sequence: TGTGCCAGCAGCGTAGTGCCAGGGTTGGACACCGGGGAGCTGTTTTTT. It is translated as CASSVVPGLDTGELFF. The V and J genes are TRBV9 and TRBJ2-2, with D tentatively TRBD1 (5 bases). The CDR3 is made up of 16 amino acids. V was shortened by 0 bases and J by 3 bases, with 12 bases between the two germline ends. The germline gives CDR1 SGDLS, CDR2 YYNGEE.